A selection of T cell receptor beta chains follows, all from one sample in a study of neurological immune-mediated disorders. TCRdb re-called the 5' RACE reads with MiXCR, one entry per CDR3 protein. The sample consists of 80,000 to 95,000 distinct CDR3 sequences, under 4.5% of them appearing once. Material: PBMCs. These receptors all stem from a woman between 45 and 65 years old with multiple sclerosis. Both conserved end residues are part of each CDR3.

TRBJ1-5 TRBV29-1 CSVETYDRGVNQPQHF
TRBJ2-1 TRBV25-1 CASSEYMNEQFF
TRBJ2-7 TRBV20-1 CSAQGLAGTHYYEQYF
TRBJ2-7 TRBV20-1 CSARGVAGDPYEQYF
TRBJ2-1 TRBV20-1 CSASDAGTRVNEQFF
TRBJ2-1 TRBV20-1 CSAREGSYNEQFF
TRBJ1-6 TRBV7-2 CASSMNRGGNSPLHF
TRBJ2-5 TRBV6-2/TRBV6-3 CASSYQDRGYQETQYF
TRBJ2-4 TRBV7-2 CASSLLFRAEAKNIQYF
TRBJ2-5 TRBV7-2 CASSYSRGLQETQYF
TRBJ1-4 TRBV7-2 CASRSPERSFTKLFF
TRBJ1-1 TRBV5-1 CASSLAGPGMAFF
TRBJ1-4 TRBV5-6 CASSWTRDRVATNEKLFF
TRBJ1-2 TRBV5-1 CASSMEYRDGYTF
TRBJ2-2 TRBV20-1 CSASSWAGRNTGELFF
TRBJ2-3 TRBV28 CASRPGGYTDTQYF
TRBJ1-2 TRBV7-9 CASSLAGSIQAHRDNGYTF
TRBJ2-2 TRBV14 CASSQDRSFGELFF
TRBJ1-5 TRBV20-1 CSARVGQGGPNQPQHF
TRBJ2-6 TRBV2 CASSQFSGAKVLTF
TRBJ1-2 TRBV5-1 CASSGAGTPYYTF